This T cell receptor beta chain was retrieved from a study of shared clonotypes between healthy human individuals. Study in general: Donors were two women and a few men aged 18 to 49.

This clone was seen only a few times. Data came from immunoSEQ multiplex PCR; TCRdb stores just in-frame clones and leaves some out. The data hold about 470,000 clones, with 70% to 80% observed a single time. This CDR3 is 17 amino acids long. The germline CDR1 and CDR2 sequences are MGHRA and YSYEKL. The J segment lost 1 base and the V segment lost 2 bases, leaving 6 bases of the junction unmatched. This sequence joins TRBV4-1 and TRBJ2-1; 9 bases agree with TRBD2. This TCR was sampled from a woman in her forties in good health. Some clones in this sample may be carry-over from other donors' samples. Specimen: PBMCs. This CDR3 is CASSQSISGSSYNEQFF. CDR3 coding DNA: TGCGCCAGCAGCCAATCAATTAGCGGGAGTTCCTACAATGAGCAGTTCTTC.